This T cell receptor (beta chain) is from a study of PD-1 blockade in classical Hodgkin lymphoma. The repertoire was sequenced with immunoSEQ multiplex PCR; TCRdb's copy has only in-frame clones and lacks some. The sample yields 49,000 or so clones, over 60% seen once. Study-wide results and caveats: The study reported lower baseline TCR diversity in newly diagnosed patients than in healthy donors.

No patient escaped relapse after autologous stem cell transplantation, and brentuximab vedotin exposure varied. As regards this clone: What it recognizes is unknown.

The receptor comes from a human donor with classical Hodgkin lymphoma. Sequencing used peripheral blood mononuclear cells (PBMCs), obtained before the second cycle of nivolumab.

The chain's CDR3 is CASRDQGRGYTF. The DNA of the CDR3 is TGTGCCAGCAGGGACCAGGGACGAGGCTACACCTTC. This chain links TRBV28 with TRBJ1-2; possibly TRBD1 for D (5 bases). The germline V gene encodes CDR1 MDHEN and CDR2 SYDVKM. The CDR3 covers 12 residues. V dropped 6 bases and J dropped 8 bases, with 13 bases sitting between them.